These T cell receptor beta chains were read from a single sample in a study of neurological immune-mediated disorders. TCRdb processed the 5' RACE reads anew with MiXCR; each CDR3 protein has one entry. The data show some 48,000 distinct CDR3 sequences, 9% to 12% seen once. Material for sequencing was PBMCs. Receptors originate from a woman aged 35 to 49 with HTLV-1-associated myelopathy (HAM/TSP). Both conserved end residues are trimmed from each CDR3. D genes are given only for firm matches. Not all rows give a size; the values are once, few, many and, for expanded clones, a class.

v_call	clone_size	d_call	j_call	cdr3_aa
TRBV5-5	few	-	TRBJ2-7	ASSLYGSHYEQY
TRBV20-1	many	-	TRBJ2-1	SASRDTYNEQF
TRBV7-8	many	-	TRBJ1-2	ASSLLGQTYGYT
TRBV12-3/TRBV12-4	many	-	TRBJ2-1	ASSAYNEQF
TRBV14	many	-	TRBJ1-3	ASSRQPGNTIY
TRBV20-1	many	-	TRBJ2-1	SARPGGGRNQF
TRBV7-2	many	-	TRBJ2-2	ASSSYSTEELF
TRBV15	many	-	TRBJ1-6	ATSRDRESPLH
TRBV20-1	many	TRBD2	TRBJ2-3	SAILAGVTDTQY
TRBV7-2	many	TRBD1	TRBJ1-1	ASSLGQGRGAF
TRBV20-1	many	TRBD2	TRBJ2-3	SAQRLAGVTDTQY
TRBV29-1	many	-	TRBJ1-4	SVEVDEKLF
TRBV5-1	many	-	TRBJ2-3	ASSSRDSVDTQY
TRBV4-3	many	TRBD1	TRBJ1-4	ASSQNQGAGEKLF
TRBV27	many	TRBD1	TRBJ2-7	ASSTSRDRDYEQY
TRBV5-6	many	TRBD1	TRBJ2-1	ASSYNRGRGEQF
TRBV12-5	many	TRBD1	TRBJ2-6	ASGWGRRDRDFSGANVLT
TRBV20-1	many	-	TRBJ2-3	SASGVLLTDTQY
TRBV28	many	-	TRBJ2-2	ASSFAGATGELF
TRBV28	many	TRBD1	TRBJ1-5	ASKQGAGQPQH
TRBV9	-	TRBD2	TRBJ2-3	AISLRRGGYTDTQY
TRBV3-1	many	-	TRBJ2-1	ASSHWGTYNEQF
TRBV11-2	many	TRBD1	TRBJ2-7	ASSSQGAGPTYEQY
TRBV30	many	-	TRBJ2-1	AWKQYNEQF
TRBV11-2	many	-	TRBJ2-6	ASSGLRTGSGANVLT
TRBV5-1	many	TRBD2	TRBJ2-2	ANSPRHRVWVSGGQNTGELF
TRBV4-1	many	TRBD2	TRBJ2-7	ASSKAYTGGYEQY
TRBV18	many	-	TRBJ2-3	ASSPVETGSTDTQY